The clone carrying this T cell receptor (beta chain) appeared many times. Its antigen is unknown. There were TCR beta CDR3 regions amplified from RNA transcripts. First-round RT-PCR targeting the TCR CDR3 was performed with the HTBI primer set. TCRdb recomputed calls from the multiplex PCR reads with MiXCR, one row per CDR3 protein. This table holds about 250,000 distinct CDR3 sequences, around 26% found once. This CDR3 is built from 15 residues. The ends lost 7 bases at V and 4 bases at J; junction bases unmatched: 12. Germline CDR1 is MDHEN and CDR2 is SYDVKM. This record belongs to a study of T cells in Graves' hyperthyroidism and ophthalmopathy. Points from the study as a whole: Model-based prediction identified ophthalmopathy a median 6.5 months prior to its onset.

The cohort's ophthalmopathy patients, a group with duration under 3 months, had a Clinical Activity Score of at least 3 and a NOSPECS grade of at least 4. The diagnostic basis comprised clinical symptoms, serum thyroxine and TRAb, thyroid ultrasound and orbital computed tomography. PBMCs came from more than 9 ml fresh peripheral blood. V is TRBV28 and J is TRBJ1-1; TRBD1 aligns across 7 bases. This receptor was identified in a woman aged 40 to 49 with Graves' ophthalmopathy. The sequenced material came from blood. The CDR3, as DNA: TGTGCCAGCATACCACTGACAGGGTTCCCCACTGAAGCTTTCTTT. Encoded protein: CASIPLTGFPTEAFF.